This T cell receptor beta chain was recorded in a study of blood T cell repertoires in COVID-19. The CDR3 has 14 amino acids. Trimming cost V 5 bases and J 4 bases, with 15 bases left between them. Germline assignment: CDR1 SEHNR and CDR2 FQNEAQ (reference sequence). This clone was counted only a few times. Clones were sequenced by immunoSEQ multiplex PCR, and TCRdb holds only the in-frame ones, with some missing. In the table there are 30,000 to 50,000 clones, about 89% of which are singletons. The chain joins TRBV7-9 to TRBJ2-7, with no clear D. Input material: peripheral blood. This TCR was recovered from a woman under 40 in a cohort sampled during active COVID-19. DNA for the CDR3: TGTGCCAGCAGCGCCACAGTTATCGGATACGAGCAGTACTTC. The encoded protein is CASSATVIGYEQYF.